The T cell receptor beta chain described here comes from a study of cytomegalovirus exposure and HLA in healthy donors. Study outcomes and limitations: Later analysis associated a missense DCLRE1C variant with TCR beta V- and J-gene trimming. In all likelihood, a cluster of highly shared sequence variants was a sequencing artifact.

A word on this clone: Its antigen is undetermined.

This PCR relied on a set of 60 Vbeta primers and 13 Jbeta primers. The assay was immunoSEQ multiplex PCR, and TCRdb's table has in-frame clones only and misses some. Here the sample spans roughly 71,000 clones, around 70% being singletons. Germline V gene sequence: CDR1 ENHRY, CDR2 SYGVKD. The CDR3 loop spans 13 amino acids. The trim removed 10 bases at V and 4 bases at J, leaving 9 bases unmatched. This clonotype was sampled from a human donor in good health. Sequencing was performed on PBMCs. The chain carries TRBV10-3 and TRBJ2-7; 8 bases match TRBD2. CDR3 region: CATELAEGYEQYF. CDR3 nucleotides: TGTGCCACCGAACTAGCGGAGGGTTACGAGCAGTACTTC.